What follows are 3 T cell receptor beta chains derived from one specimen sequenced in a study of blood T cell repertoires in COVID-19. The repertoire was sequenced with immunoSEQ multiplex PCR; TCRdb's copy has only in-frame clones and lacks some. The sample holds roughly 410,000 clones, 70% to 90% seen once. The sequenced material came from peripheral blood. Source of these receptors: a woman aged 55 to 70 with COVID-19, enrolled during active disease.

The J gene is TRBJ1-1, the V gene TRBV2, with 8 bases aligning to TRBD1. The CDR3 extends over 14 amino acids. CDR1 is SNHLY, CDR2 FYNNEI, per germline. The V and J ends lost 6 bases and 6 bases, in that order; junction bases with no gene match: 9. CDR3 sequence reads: CASRQTGVGPEAFF. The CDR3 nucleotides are TGTGCCAGCAGACAGACAGGGGTAGGCCCTGAAGCTTTCTTT.

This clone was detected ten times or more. CDR3 DNA: TGTGCCAGCAGCTTATCAGGCGCTCGGGGCTATGGCTACACCTTC. Translated: CASSLSGARGYGYTF. The chain combines TRBV7-9 with TRBJ1-2; D not certain. Germline V gene sequence: CDR1 SEHNR, CDR2 FQNEAQ (reference sequence). V was cut by 2 bases and J by 4 bases, with 14 bases left in between. The CDR3 consists of 15 residues.

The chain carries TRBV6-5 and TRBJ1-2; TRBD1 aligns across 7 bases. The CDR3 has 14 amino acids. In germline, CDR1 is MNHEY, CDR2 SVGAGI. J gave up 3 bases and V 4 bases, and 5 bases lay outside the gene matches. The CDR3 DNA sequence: TGTGCCAGCAGTTTAGACAGGGTGGACTATGGCTACACCTTC. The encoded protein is CASSLDRVDYGYTF.